These T cell receptor beta chains were read from a single sample in a study of CD8 T cells in Susac syndrome. TCRdb re-called the immunoSEQ multiplex PCR reads through MiXCR, storing one row per CDR3 protein. The sample has 110,000 or so distinct CDR3 sequences; 85% to 95% are singletons. The specimen was CD4+ T cells from PBMCs. These receptors all stem from a human donor with multiple sclerosis. The conserved cysteine and the conserved F or W are not part of the CDR3 here. Fields, in order: D gene, V gene, CDR3 protein. D genes are given only for firm matches.

. | TRBV4-3 | ASSQEGGSQPQH
TRBD1 | TRBV28 | ALGGGVRMGNQPQH
TRBD1 | TRBV18 | ASSPGQKETQY
. | TRBV9 | ASSVEPGRGTPLF
. | TRBV9 | ASSVGAIEIRETQY
. | TRBV20-1 | SAPSSTDTQY
TRBD1 | TRBV20-1 | SAYSLDRVRQETQY
. | TRBV7-2 | ASSLAVGRASPLH
. | TRBV20-1 | SARAGSLYSNQPQH
. | TRBV30 | AWSVTFQETQY